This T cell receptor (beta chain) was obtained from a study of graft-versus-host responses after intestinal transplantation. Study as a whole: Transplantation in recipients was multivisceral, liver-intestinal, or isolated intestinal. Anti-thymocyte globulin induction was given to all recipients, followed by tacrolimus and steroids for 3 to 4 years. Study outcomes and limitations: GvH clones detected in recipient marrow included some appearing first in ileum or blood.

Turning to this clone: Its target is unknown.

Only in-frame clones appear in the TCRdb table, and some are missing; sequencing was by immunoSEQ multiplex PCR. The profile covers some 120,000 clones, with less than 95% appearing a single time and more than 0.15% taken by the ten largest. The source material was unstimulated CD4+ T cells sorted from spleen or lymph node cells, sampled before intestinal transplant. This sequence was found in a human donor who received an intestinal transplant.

The CDR3: CASSEARERSYEQYF. The CDR3 DNA sequence: TGTGCCAGCAGTGAAGCGCGGGAGAGATCCTACGAGCAGTACTTC. This chain uses TRBV6-1 with TRBJ2-7; TRBD2 agrees at 7 bases. The germline CDR1 and CDR2 sequences are MNHNS and SASEGT. The CDR3 runs to 15 residues. The V gene end was trimmed by 0 bases and the J gene end by 1 base; junction bases not matched to a gene: 3.